Following are 27 T cell receptor beta chains from one sample sequenced in a study of blood T cell repertoires in COVID-19. TCRdb's copy holds only in-frame clones and misses some; the assay was immunoSEQ multiplex PCR. The sample shows some 200,000 clones, over 60% of them seen only once. The source material was peripheral blood. The receptors were gathered from a woman in her sixties or seventies with acute or convalescent COVID-19.

This chain joins TRBV15 and TRBJ2-6; 8 nucleotides agree with TRBD1. CDR1 is LNHNV and CDR2 is YYDKDF in the germline V gene (reference sequence). The CDR3 loop spans 20 amino acids. After removal of 5 bases from V and 4 bases from J, the junction contained 19 bases not matched to a gene. The CDR3 here is CATSLWAPGQEFSGANVLTF. The DNA for the CDR3 is TGTGCCACCAGCCTTTGGGCCCCGGGACAGGAATTCTCGGGGGCCAACGTCCTGACTTTC. The variable domain in full, completed from reference TRBV15 and TRBJ2-6, reads DAMVIQNPRYQVTQFGKPVTLSCSQTLNHNVMYWYQQKSSQAPKLLFHYYDKDFNNEADTPDNFQSRRPNTSFCFLDIRSPGLGDTAMYLCATSLWAPGQEFSGANVLTFGAGSRLTVL.

This chain connects TRBV13 to TRBJ2-7; 7 bases agree with TRBD1. V lost 2 bases and J lost 5; bases outside the gene matches: 6. Germline CDR1 reads PRHDT; CDR2 reads FYEKMQ (reference sequence). There are 14 residues in the CDR3. CDR3 DNA: TGTGCCAGCAGCTTAATGACAGGGTACCACGAGCAGTACTTC. Encoded protein: CASSLMTGYHEQYF.

V is TRBV18 and J is TRBJ2-5; D is unclear. This CDR3 has 13 amino acids. V lost 4 bases to trimming and J lost 2 bases, with 8 bases between them. Germline V CDR1 and CDR2: KGHSH, LQKENI. The CDR3 loop is CASSRTSQETQYF. DNA of the CDR3: TGTGCCAGCTCACGAACCAGTCAAGAGACCCAGTACTTC.

The chain employs TRBV7-2 and TRBJ1-5; D not resolved. Deletions cut 0 bases from V and 5 bases from J, with 5 bases between. This CDR3 contains 13 residues. Germline CDR1 reads SGHTA; CDR2 reads FQGNSA. Written as DNA, the CDR3 is TGTGCCAGCAGCTTAGCGAGGGATCAGCCCCAGCATTTT. Its translation: CASSLARDQPQHF.

The V call is TRBV19, the J call TRBJ2-7; 8 positions agree with TRBD1. Germline CDR1 and CDR2: LNHDA and SQIVND (reference sequence). The CDR3 loop spans 15 amino acids. Unmatched junction bases numbered 6, after V lost 5 bases and J lost 0 bases. This chain's CDR3 is CASSLRDRSSYEQYF. The CDR3 DNA sequence: TGTGCCAGTAGTCTCCGGGACAGGAGCTCCTACGAGCAGTACTTC.

This clone was observed a single time. The V call is TRBV5-4, the J call TRBJ2-5, with a possible D match to TRBD1 (5 bases). The CDR3 has 13 residues. Germline CDR1 and CDR2: SGHNT and YYREEE (reference sequence). V was trimmed by 4 bases and J by 3 bases, leaving 10 bases between them. The CDR3 sequence is CASSRSREETQYF. The CDR3 nucleotides read TGTGCCAGCAGCCGGTCCAGGGAAGAGACCCAGTACTTC. Full variable domain (remainder filled in from reference TRBV5-4 and TRBJ2-5): ETGVTQSPTHLIKTRGQQVTLRCSSQSGHNTVSWYQQALGQGPQFIFQYYREEENGRGNFPPRFSGLQFPNYSSELNVNALELDDSALYLCASSRSREETQYFGPGTRLLVL.

The chain recombines TRBV18 with TRBJ1-3; the D gene is possibly TRBD1 (6 bases). The CDR3 length is 15 residues. Trimming shortened V by 4 bases and J by 2 bases, and 12 bases separated the two germline ends. CDR1 and CDR2 from the germline V gene are KGHSH and LQKENI. The CDR3 DNA reads TGTGCCAGCTCACTACAGGGTCACACTGGAAACACCATATATTTT. Protein sequence: CASSLQGHTGNTIYF.

V is TRBV5-1 and J is TRBJ2-7; D might be TRBD1 (7 bases). Germline V lookup: CDR1 SGHRS, CDR2 YFSETQ. This CDR3 is 15 amino acids long. V was cut by 4 bases and J by 2 bases, with 16 bases left in between. The chain's CDR3 is CASSPEGQIAYEQYF. The CDR3 DNA is TGCGCCAGCAGCCCGGAGGGACAGATTGCCTACGAGCAGTACTTC. The full variable domain, in which reference TRBV5-1 and TRBJ2-7 provide the parts outside the CDR3, is KAGVTQTPRYLIKTRGQQVTLSCSPISGHRSVSWYQQTPGQGLQFLFEYFSETQRNKGNFPGRFSGRQFSNSRSEMNVSTLELGDSALYLCASSPEGQIAYEQYFGPGTRLTVT.

The chain has TRBV11-3 and TRBJ2-2; 9 bases fit TRBD2. Germline V gives CDR1 SGHNT, CDR2 YENEEA. CDR3 length: 14 amino acids. Losses at the gene ends were 5 bases for V and 6 bases for J; bases not matched to a gene: 4. The DNA of the CDR3 is TGTGCCAGCAGCGGTAGCGGGAGTCCCGGGGAGCTGTTTTTT. Protein: CASSGSGSPGELFF.

This sequence joins TRBV11-2 and TRBJ2-7; tentatively, D is TRBD1 (6 bases). V lost 5 bases to trimming and J lost 2 bases, with 19 bases between them. The CDR3 runs 16 residues. CDR1 and CDR2 (germline): SGHAT, FQNNGV. DNA of the CDR3: TGTGCCAGCAGCCGTACTTACGGACAGTATCCCTACGAGCAGTACTTC. As protein: CASSRTYGQYPYEQYF.

This clone was recorded only once. This chain uses TRBV5-1 with TRBJ2-3; 8 bases match TRBD2. This CDR3 is built from 16 residues. The germline V gene encodes CDR1 SGHRS and CDR2 YFSETQ. V was pared by 3 bases and J by 2 bases, with 8 bases of the junction left unmatched. This chain's CDR3 is CASSSPAGVFTDTQYF. The DNA for the CDR3 is TGCGCCAGCAGCTCTCCAGCGGGAGTCTTCACAGATACGCAGTATTTT.

This chain links TRBV2 with TRBJ1-1, with a tentative D call TRBD1 (6 bases). The CDR3 totals 15 residues. Germline lookup yields CDR1 SNHLY and CDR2 FYNNEI. V was shortened by 6 bases and J by 3 bases, with 17 bases between the two germline ends. The CDR3: CASRAEQGVDTEAFF. CDR3 in DNA: TGTGCCAGCAGGGCGGAACAGGGAGTCGACACTGAAGCTTTCTTT. The full variable domain, in which reference TRBV2 and TRBJ1-1 provide the parts outside the CDR3, is EPEVTQTPSHQVTQMGQEVILRCVPISNHLYFYWYRQILGQKVEFLVSFYNNEISEKSEIFDDQFSVERPDGSNFTLKIRSTKLEDSAMYFCASRAEQGVDTEAFFGQGTRLTVV.

This clone appeared a few times. This chain joins TRBV7-2 and TRBJ2-7; TRBD2 matches at 8 bases. The V gene end was trimmed by 0 bases and the J gene end by 5 bases; junction bases not matched to a gene: 9. The CDR3 has 16 amino acids. Germline-derived CDR1 and CDR2 are SGHTA and FQGNSA. CDR3 nucleotides: TGTGCCAGCAGCTTAGCGGGGGGTCTAGCGGGCCACGAGCAGTACTTC. Residues: CASSLAGGLAGHEQYF.

V gene TRBV5-4 combines with J gene TRBJ2-5, with a tentative D call TRBD2 (7 bases). Germline V gene lookup returns CDR1 SGHNT and CDR2 YYREEE (reference sequence). V shed 6 bases and J shed 5 bases, with 23 bases lying between them. The CDR3 has 16 amino acids. The CDR3, as DNA: TGTGCCAGCACCTCTGGCGGGGGCGGGAGTTATGAGACCCAGTACTTC. This sequence encodes CASTSGGGGSYETQYF. Full variable domain (missing parts from reference TRBV5-4 and TRBJ2-5): ETGVTQSPTHLIKTRGQQVTLRCSSQSGHNTVSWYQQALGQGPQFIFQYYREEENGRGNFPPRFSGLQFPNYSSELNVNALELDDSALYLCASTSGGGGSYETQYFGPGTRLLVL.

The CDR3 bases are TGTGCCTGGAGTCCCGGCGCGGGAGGAAATGAGCAGTTCTTC. Protein sequence: CAWSPGAGGNEQFF. The chain combines TRBV30 with TRBJ2-1; 8 nucleotides agree with TRBD2. This CDR3 has 14 residues. V was pared by 2 bases and J by 7 bases, with 7 bases of the junction left unmatched. Germline values: CDR1 GTSNPN, CDR2 SVGIG (reference sequence).

The chain links TRBV7-9 to TRBJ2-5; 9 bases are shared with TRBD1. The CDR3 is made up of 18 amino acids. Germline lookup yields CDR1 SEHNR and CDR2 FQNEAQ (reference sequence). V was pared by 4 bases and J by 0 bases, with 12 bases of the junction left unmatched. In DNA, the CDR3 is TGTGCCAGCAGCTCCTTGACCGGGACAGGGACGTACCAAGAGACCCAGTACTTC. This codes for CASSSLTGTGTYQETQYF.

This clone was recorded only once. This chain connects TRBV27 to TRBJ2-5, with 8 nucleotides matching TRBD1. CDR3 length equals 18 residues. Germline CDR1 and CDR2: MNHEY and SMNVEV (reference sequence). V gave up 4 bases and J gave up 1 base; unmatched junction bases: 14. The CDR3 spells CASSSLRTGWSFQETQYF. The DNA of the CDR3 is TGTGCCAGCAGTTCCCTAAGGACAGGGTGGAGTTTCCAAGAGACCCAGTACTTC.

This chain connects TRBV27 to TRBJ1-1; the D is unclear. The V end was cut by 2 bases, the J end by 4 bases, with 8 bases between. The CDR3 runs 13 residues. Germline V gives CDR1 MNHEY, CDR2 SMNVEV (reference sequence). CDR3 in amino acids: CASSLREVTEAFF. The DNA for the CDR3 is TGTGCCAGCAGTTTAAGGGAGGTCACTGAAGCTTTCTTT.

V usage is TRBV5-4 and J usage is TRBJ1-6, with 7 nucleotides matching TRBD1. The CDR3 contains 16 residues. Per germline, CDR1 SGHNT and CDR2 YYREEE (reference sequence). With 3 bases clipped from V and 5 bases from J, the junction kept 8 bases outside the gene matches. This CDR3 is CASSSRPGQNNSPLHF. The CDR3 bases are TGTGCCAGCAGCTCTCGGCCGGGACAGAATAATTCACCCCTCCACTTT.

The chain carries TRBV30 and TRBJ1-1; 10 positions match TRBD1. The CDR3 sequence is 13 residues long. V shed 6 bases and J 5 bases; nucleotides not matched to a gene: 6. The germline gives CDR1 GTSNPN, CDR2 SVGIG (reference sequence). This CDR3 reads CACSGTGETEAFF. CDR3 nucleotides: TGTGCCTGTTCCGGGACAGGGGAAACTGAAGCTTTCTTT.

The J gene is TRBJ1-6, the V gene TRBV28, with D unclear. V was pared by 5 bases and J by 10 bases, with 18 bases between. Germline CDR1 reads MDHEN; CDR2 reads SYDVKM. This CDR3 is built from 15 residues. The CDR3 region is CASSTYPSTGSPLHF. CDR3 in DNA: TGTGCCAGCAGTACGTACCCGTCTACGGGGTCACCCCTCCACTTT.

This chain uses TRBV5-1 with TRBJ2-2; D uncertain. Per the germline V gene, CDR1 is SGHRS and CDR2 is YFSETQ. Deletions cut 0 bases from V and 1 base from J, with 7 bases between. The length of the CDR3 is 15 residues. DNA of the CDR3: TGCGCCAGCAGCTTGGGCCCGGGGAACACCGGGGAGCTGTTTTTT. It translates to CASSLGPGNTGELFF.

This clone has at least ten counts. The V call is TRBV11-2, the J call TRBJ2-7; D is possibly TRBD1 (7 bases). Germline-derived CDR1 and CDR2 are SGHAT and FQNNGV. Between the trimmed V and J ends, which lost 2 bases and 6 bases, there was a span of 17 bases. There are 15 residues in the CDR3. The CDR3 nucleotides are TGTGCCAGCAGCTTACGCGGGGACAGCTATTTCGAGCAGTACTTC. It encodes CASSLRGDSYFEQYF.

The rearrangement uses TRBV28 and TRBJ1-5; 7 bases fit TRBD1. CDR1 is MDHEN and CDR2 is SYDVKM in the germline V gene. J lost 5 bases, V lost 7 bases, and 8 bases had no gene match. This CDR3 contains 14 residues. This chain's CDR3 is CASKLQGPDQPQHF. CDR3 DNA: TGTGCCAGCAAACTACAGGGGCCGGATCAGCCCCAGCATTTT.

The CDR3 DNA follows: TGTGCCACCAGCAGAGATTCCGGGAGATTGAATGAGCAGTTCTTC. Translated, it gives CATSRDSGRLNEQFF. The chain links TRBV15 to TRBJ2-1, with D tentatively TRBD2 (6 bases). The CDR3 loop spans 15 amino acids. The germline gives CDR1 LNHNV, CDR2 YYDKDF (reference sequence). Trimming cost V 0 bases and J 7 bases, with 13 bases left between them.

This CDR3 is CASSLPSRYEQYF. CDR3 nucleotides: TGTGCCAGCAGTTTACCTAGTAGGTACGAGCAGTACTTC. The rearrangement uses TRBV28 and TRBJ2-7, with D unresolved. CDR1 is MDHEN and CDR2 is SYDVKM in the germline V gene. The CDR3 is made up of 13 amino acids. Trimming removed 2 bases from V and 4 bases from J, with 9 bases in between.

The rearrangement joins TRBV18 to TRBJ1-2; 7 bases map to TRBD1. This CDR3 is built from 17 residues. The ends lost 6 bases at V and 8 bases at J; junction bases unmatched: 21. The germline V gene encodes CDR1 KGHSH and CDR2 LQKENI. As DNA, the CDR3 is TGTGCCAGCTCTCGAGACAGGGACGCGCTGGGGATTGGCGGCTACACCTTC. This gives the protein CASSRDRDALGIGGYTF.